This T cell receptor beta chain was profiled in a study of shared clonotypes between healthy human individuals. The CDR3 spans 15 residues. CDR1 and CDR2 from the germline V gene are MRHNA and SNTAGT. Germline trimming cut 5 bases from V and 3 bases from J; bases unmatched to any gene: 4. Naive CD8 cells lacked CD45RO and underwent positive selection for CCR7, leaving out terminally differentiated effector memory CD45RA+ cells. This table comes from immunoSEQ multiplex PCR, and its TCRdb copy is limited to in-frame clones, with some not included. The repertoire has under 600,000 clones, 98% of them found once; the top ten carry 0.25% to 0.35%.

The chain has TRBV6-4 and TRBJ2-1; 10 bases match TRBD2. This sequence was found in a man aged 30 to 39 in good health. The sample taken for sequencing was naive CD8+ T cells sorted from blood. The CDR3 protein is CASSTSSGSYNEQFF. The CDR3 DNA follows: TGTGCCAGCAGTACCTCTAGCGGGAGCTACAATGAGCAGTTCTTC.